This is a list of T cell receptor beta chains from one sample in a study of early T cells in non-severe SARS-CoV-2 infection. From the 5' RACE reads, TCRdb called clonotypes with MiXCR, one entry per CDR3 protein. Of 25,000 to 35,000 distinct CDR3 sequences in the sample, roughly 5.4% were seen once. Sequenced material: whole blood. These receptors all stem from an adult who was a healthcare worker with PCR-confirmed SARS-CoV-2 infection or an uninfected control (not recorded which). The CDR3 runs from the conserved cysteine through the conserved F or W. D genes are given only for firm matches. Not all rows give a size; the values are once, few, many and, for expanded clones, a class.

v_call	clone_size	d_call	j_call	cdr3_aa	cdr3_nt
TRBV4-3	many	TRBD1	TRBJ1-3	CASSQEAGTGGNTIYF	TGCGCCAGCAGCCAAGAGGCCGGGACAGGTGGAAACACCATATATTTT
TRBV2	few	.	TRBJ1-2	CASLKVQGAGGYGYTF	TGTGCCAGCCTCAAGGTCCAGGGCGCTGGGGGCTATGGCTACACCTTC
TRBV7-9	many	TRBD2	TRBJ2-3	CASSFPAGEIGDTQYF	TGTGCCAGCAGCTTCCCAGCGGGAGAAATCGGAGATACGCAGTATTTT
TRBV5-4	few	.	TRBJ2-2	CASSPSNTGELFF	TGTGCCAGCAGCCCTTCGAACACCGGGGAGCTGTTTTTT
TRBV20-1	.	.	TRBJ2-7	CSASGGLGSNEQYF	TGCAGTGCTAGTGGGGGGTTGGGCTCTAACGAGCAGTACTTC
TRBV4-3	.	TRBD2	TRBJ2-7	CASSRVSGEYEQYF	TGCGCCAGCAGCCGGGTTAGCGGGGAATACGAGCAGTACTTC
TRBV28	many	.	TRBJ1-1	CASSPPAGTQEAFF	TGTGCCAGCAGCCCCCCCGCCGGGACCCAAGAGGCTTTCTTT
TRBV28	.	.	TRBJ1-2	CASTLSSPLNYGNTF	TGTGCCAGCACTTTGTCATCCCCGCTTAACTATGGCAACACCTTC
TRBV7-2	many	.	TRBJ2-2	CASSTGRTGELFF	TGTGCCAGCTCGACGGGGCGCACCGGGGAGCTGTTTTTT
TRBV23-1	few	.	TRBJ2-7	CASPGPEPSGQYF	TGCGCCAGCCCCGGGCCGGAACCCTCAGGGCAGTACTTC
TRBV19	many	.	TRBJ2-6	CASSIEGLGRTSVPSGANVLTF	TGTGCCAGTAGTATAGAAGGACTCGGTCGTACCTCGGTCCCCTCTGGGGCCAACGTCCTGACTTTC
TRBV7-2	.	.	TRBJ1-1	CASSIRGLSTEAFF	TGTGCCAGCAGCATCAGGGGACTGAGCACTGAAGCTTTCTTT
TRBV10-2	medium-sized	.	TRBJ2-3	CASYGRAGTDTQYF	TGCGCCAGCTATGGTAGGGCGGGGACAGATACGCAGTATTTT
TRBV7-2	.	TRBD2	TRBJ2-1	CASSLGLAGFNEQFF	TGTGCCAGCAGCCTGGGACTAGCGGGATTCAATGAGCAGTTCTTC
TRBV6-2/TRBV6-3	many	.	TRBJ2-7	CASSYTTLPIYEQYF	TGTGCCAGCAGCTACACTACACTTCCTATCTACGAGCAGTACTTC
TRBV5-1	.	TRBD2	TRBJ2-3	CASSPPPKTSGVGPDTQYF	TGCGCCAGCAGCCCACCACCCAAGACTAGCGGAGTGGGGCCAGATACGCAGTATTTT
TRBV7-3	many	.	TRBJ1-1	CASSLAHNRNTEAFF	TGTGCCAGCAGCTTAGCGCACAACCGGAACACTGAAGCTTTCTTT
TRBV6-5	many	.	TRBJ1-5	CASSYGFYQPQHF	TGTGCCAGCAGTTATGGTTTTTATCAGCCCCAGCATTTT
TRBV6-5	.	TRBD1	TRBJ1-2	CASNSPGTGRYDGYTF	TGTGCCAGCAACAGTCCCGGGACAGGGCGCTATGATGGCTACACCTTC
TRBV5-1	few	TRBD2	TRBJ2-2	CASRPLGAGKSTGELFF	TGCGCCAGCAGGCCCCTAGGAGCGGGGAAATCCACCGGGGAGCTGTTTTTT
TRBV12-5	many	TRBD1	TRBJ2-7	CASGLRTGGPYEQYF	TGTGCTAGTGGTCTACGGACAGGAGGCCCCTACGAGCAGTACTTC
TRBV20-1	few	.	TRBJ2-1	CSANYNEQFF	TGCAGTGCGAACTACAATGAGCAGTTCTTC
TRBV21-1	few	.	TRBJ2-1	CASSKRRQGASNEQFF	TGTGCCAGCAGCAAACGCAGACAGGGGGCGTCAAATGAGCAGTTCTTC
TRBV21-1	many	.	TRBJ2-2	CASRSFTGELFF	TGTGCCAGCAGATCGTTCACCGGGGAGCTGTTTTTT
TRBV7-8	many	.	TRBJ2-1	CASSLAGTGLSNEQFF	TGTGCCAGCAGCTTAGCTGGCACAGGGCTTAGCAATGAGCAGTTCTTC
TRBV11-2	many	.	TRBJ2-7	CASSEQSGTYEQYF	TGTGCCAGCAGCGAACAGTCAGGAACCTACGAGCAGTACTTC
TRBV7-2	many	.	TRBJ2-3	CASSSKVLVTDTQYF	TGTGCCAGCAGCTCAAAGGTTCTAGTGACAGATACGCAGTATTTT
TRBV2	.	TRBD1	TRBJ1-4	CASSLTGTGHEKLFF	TGTGCCAGCAGCCTCACCGGGACAGGTCATGAAAAACTGTTTTTT
TRBV4-1	.	.	TRBJ1-1	CASSQEGPSDTEAFF	TGCGCCAGCAGCCAAGAGGGGCCAAGTGACACTGAAGCTTTCTTT
TRBV28	many	.	TRBJ2-3	CASSGELVTPGTDTQYF	TGTGCCAGCAGTGGAGAACTAGTGACGCCGGGCACAGATACGCAGTATTTT
TRBV7-9	many	.	TRBJ2-1	CASSLAGAPSNEQFF	TGTGCCAGCAGCTTAGCGGGAGCCCCTTCCAATGAGCAGTTCTTC
TRBV5-1	.	.	TRBJ2-7	CASSLNGRYEQYF	TGCGCCAGCAGCTTGAACGGTCGATACGAGCAGTACTTC
TRBV20-1	many	.	TRBJ1-5	CSAGRQDLGRRSNQPQHF	TGCAGTGCTGGGCGGCAAGACCTTGGGAGGCGTAGCAATCAGCCCCAGCATTTT
TRBV4-1	few	.	TRBJ2-7	CASSQDRDSRPYEQYF	TGCGCCAGCAGCCAAGATCGGGATAGCCGGCCCTACGAGCAGTACTTC
TRBV4-2	many	.	TRBJ2-7	CASSPGVSSYEQYF	TGTGCCAGCAGCCCCGGGGTGAGCTCCTACGAGCAGTACTTC
TRBV12-3/TRBV12-4	many	TRBD2	TRBJ2-3	CASSRTSGTDTQYF	TGTGCCAGCAGCCGGACTAGCGGCACAGATACGCAGTATTTT
TRBV2	.	.	TRBJ2-1	CASSDLYNEQFF	TGTGCCAGCAGTGACCTGTACAATGAGCAGTTCTTC
TRBV6-6	.	TRBD2	TRBJ2-2	CASSAGLAEGTGELFF	TGTGCCAGCAGTGCGGGACTAGCGGAGGGGACCGGGGAGCTGTTTTTT
TRBV7-9	.	.	TRBJ2-7	CASSSTNTRSYEQYF	TGTGCCAGCAGCTCCACCAACACCCGCTCCTACGAGCAGTACTTC
TRBV4-3	.	TRBD1	TRBJ2-7	CASSSFRDSSYEQYF	TGCGCCAGCAGCTCTTTCCGGGACAGTTCCTACGAGCAGTACTTC
TRBV4-3	once	.	TRBJ2-7	CASSQDSRQRHREQYF	TGCGCCAGCAGCCAAGATTCCCGGCAGAGGCATAGGGAGCAGTACTTC
TRBV7-6	many	TRBD1	TRBJ1-4	CASSQGQGGEKLFF	TGTGCCAGCAGCCAGGGACAGGGCGGTGAAAAACTGTTTTTT